This is a list of T cell receptor beta chains from one sample in a study of T cells in Graves' hyperthyroidism and ophthalmopathy. TCRdb re-derived calls from the multiplex PCR reads in MiXCR, one entry per CDR3 protein. The sample carries 610,000 or so distinct CDR3 sequences, 40% to 55% recorded once. Sequencing was done on a sample of peripheral blood or thyroid tissue (not recorded which). The receptor source for this set is a woman between 18 and 29 years old with Graves' hyperthyroidism. The CDR3 runs from the conserved cysteine through the conserved F or W. The order of the fields is J gene, clone size, D gene, V gene, CDR3 protein, CDR3 DNA. The D gene is left open where the match is weak. Clone size is not always given. Where it is, it says once, few, many or a class for expanded clones.

>TRBJ1-2|many|-|TRBV4-2
CASSQHRDGYTF
TGTGCCAGCAGCCAACACAGGGATGGCTACACCTTC
>TRBJ1-4|many|-|TRBV7-8
CASSPGTSNEKLFF
TGTGCCAGCAGCCCAGGGACATCTAATGAAAAACTGTTTTTT
>TRBJ2-5|-|-|TRBV28
CASSLGGGQQETQYF
TGTGCCAGCAGTTTAGGGGGAGGACAGCAAGAGACCCAGTACTTC
>TRBJ1-2|-|-|TRBV7-9
CASSLVLGRILSYGYIF
TGTGCCAGCAGCTTAGTTTTGGGCAGGATACTAAGCTATGGCTACATCTTC
>TRBJ2-6|-|-|TRBV6-1
CASSRSEGANVLTF
TGTGCCAGCAGCCGATCGGAGGGGGCCAACGTCCTGACTTTC
>TRBJ1-4|-|-|TRBV2
CASSVSGRNEKLFF
TGTGCCAGCAGTGTGAGCGGGAGGAATGAAAAACTGTTTTTT
>TRBJ2-7|-|TRBD2|TRBV2
CARDTASGRNEQYF
TGTGCTAGAGATACGGCTAGCGGGAGGAACGAGCAGTACTTC
>TRBJ1-1|many|-|TRBV19
CASNNWGGKLSEAFF
TGTGCCAGTAATAACTGGGGAGGGAAGTTGTCTGAAGCTTTCTTT
>TRBJ1-5|once|TRBD1|TRBV12-3/TRBV12-4
CASGGTVFGAQHF
TGTGCCAGCGGTGGGACAGTTTTCGGGGCCCAGCATTTT
>TRBJ1-2|-|-|TRBV27
CASSYAGSSYGYTF
TGTGCCAGCAGTTATGCAGGGTCGTCCTATGGCTACACCTTC
>TRBJ1-4|-|-|TRBV20-1
CSAQLAENLIF
TGCAGTGCGCAACTAGCGGAAAACCTCATTTTT
>TRBJ2-2|-|-|TRBV11-3
CASSLSDSEELFF
TGTGCCAGCAGCTTAAGTGACAGTGAGGAGCTGTTTTTT
>TRBJ2-5|-|-|TRBV29-1
CSLVSGVGETQYF
TGCAGCTTAGTGTCCGGTGTCGGGGAGACCCAGTACTTC
>TRBJ2-6|-|-|TRBV20-1
CSARKRAMGSGANVLTF
TGCAGTGCTAGAAAGAGGGCTATGGGCTCTGGGGCCAACGTCCTGACTTTC